Included here is one T cell receptor (beta chain) sequence, with context. These data belong to a study of blood T cell repertoires in COVID-19. Study background: Acute and convalescent COVID-19 samples came from the United States, Italy and Spain.

Using immunoSEQ multiplex PCR, the repertoire was profiled, and TCRdb retains in-frame clones only, with some absent. The sample includes approximately 24,000 clones, about 91% seen only once; the top ten take under 20%. CDR1 and CDR2 from the germline V gene are SGHAT and FQNNGV. Trimming at V came to 6 bases and at J to 5 bases, leaving 12 bases not matched to a gene. The CDR3 extends over 15 amino acids. The chain employs TRBV11-2 and TRBJ1-2, with 7 bases matching TRBD1. The receptor was isolated from a man in his 70s with acute or convalescent COVID-19. The sequenced sample consisted of peripheral blood. CDR3 coding DNA: TGTGCCAGCAGTTTCGAAGGGGGCAGGATTTATGGCTACACCTTC. Translating gives CASSFEGGRIYGYTF.